A selection of T cell receptor beta chains follows, all from one sample in a study of identical twins. Via MiXCR, TCRdb re-called the 5' RACE reads, giving one row per CDR3 protein. Seen here are about 390,000 distinct CDR3 sequences, about 10% observed once, and the top ten hold over 7%. Material: naive T cells sorted from blood. Source of these receptors: a woman between 45 and 60 years old in good health. The CDR3 runs from the conserved cysteine through the conserved F or W. Each record gives: CDR3 protein, CDR3 DNA, D gene, clone size, J gene, V gene. The D gene is left open where the match is weak. Clone size is shown for a subset of rows, as once, few, many or a class of expanded clone.

CATLLAGVGNEQFF,TGTGCCACCCTACTAGCGGGAGTAGGCAATGAGCAGTTCTTC,TRBD2,many,TRBJ2-1,TRBV28
CASSLLEGANDQPQHF,TGCGCCAGCAGCCTCCTCGAAGGAGCCAATGATCAGCCCCAGCATTTT,.,many,TRBJ1-5,TRBV4-1
CSARVPSGSLFGELFF,TGCAGTGCTAGAGTGCCTAGCGGGAGTCTGTTCGGGGAGCTGTTTTTT,TRBD2,.,TRBJ2-2,TRBV20-1
CASSELGGTQPQHF,TGTGCCAGCAGTGAATTAGGGGGGACTCAGCCCCAGCATTTT,.,few,TRBJ1-5,TRBV25-1
CSVASYGYTF,TGCAGCGTTGCGTCCTATGGCTACACCTTC,.,few,TRBJ1-2,TRBV29-1
CASTYNSNQPQHF,TGTGCCAGCACCTATAATAGCAATCAGCCCCAGCATTTT,.,many,TRBJ1-5,TRBV12-3/TRBV12-4
CASRGRSGAANTGELFF,TGTGCCAGCAGAGGCCGGAGCGGGGCTGCGAACACCGGGGAGCTGTTTTTT,TRBD2,.,TRBJ2-2,TRBV12-3/TRBV12-4
CASSSRQGGLGGTEAFF,TGCGCCAGCAGCAGTAGACAGGGAGGCCTCGGTGGCACTGAAGCTTTCTTT,TRBD1,.,TRBJ1-1,TRBV5-1
CASSHETKTSGRMFRSTQYF,TGTGCCAGCAGCCACGAGACCAAAACTAGCGGGAGGATGTTCAGGTCTACGCAGTATTTT,TRBD2,.,TRBJ2-3,TRBV12-3/TRBV12-4
CASSEDRLAVEQYF,TGTGCCAGCAGTGAAGATAGACTAGCGGTCGAGCAGTACTTC,TRBD2,.,TRBJ2-7,TRBV6-1
CSVVREYNTEAFF,TGCAGTGTGGTCCGAGAGTATAACACTGAAGCTTTCTTT,.,.,TRBJ1-1,TRBV20-1
CATRQPLTGVDSQPQHF,TGTGCCACCAGACAACCTTTAACAGGGGTTGATAGTCAGCCCCAGCATTTT,TRBD1,many,TRBJ1-5,TRBV24-1
CASSLSLRLAGYQETQYF,TGCGCCAGCAGCTTGAGTCTCCGTCTCGCGGGTTACCAAGAGACCCAGTACTTC,.,few,TRBJ2-5,TRBV5-1
CASSLGTFTVSYNEQFF,TGCGCCAGCAGCCTCGGGACTTTTACAGTCTCCTACAATGAGCAGTTCTTC,.,.,TRBJ2-1,TRBV4-1
CSAISQGILTEAFF,TGCAGTGCTATTTCGCAGGGGATCCTCACTGAAGCTTTCTTT,.,many,TRBJ1-1,TRBV20-1
CAIRNRGGDTEAFF,TGTGCCATCAGAAACAGGGGAGGGGACACTGAAGCTTTCTTT,TRBD1,many,TRBJ1-1,TRBV10-3
CATSDRLGGAWNEQFF,TGTGCCACCAGTGACCGCCTTGGGGGAGCGTGGAATGAGCAGTTCTTC,.,.,TRBJ2-1,TRBV24-1
CASSLLAGGNEQFF,TGTGCCAGCAGCCTACTAGCGGGAGGCAATGAGCAGTTCTTC,TRBD2,many,TRBJ2-1,TRBV7-2
CASSYQLAGGNEQFF,TGTGCCAGCAGTTACCAGTTAGCGGGTGGGAATGAGCAGTTCTTC,TRBD2,few,TRBJ2-1,TRBV6-5
CASTTSSYEQYF,TGTGCCAGCACCACTAGTTCCTACGAGCAGTACTTC,.,few,TRBJ2-7,TRBV12-3/TRBV12-4
CASSLDGRPHLSGYTF,TGTGCCAGCAGCTTAGACGGTCGGCCCCACCTTAGCGGCTACACCTTC,.,.,TRBJ1-2,TRBV11-1
CAVGGLAGGNEQFF,TGTGCCGTCGGTGGACTAGCGGGAGGTAATGAGCAGTTCTTC,TRBD2,.,TRBJ2-1,TRBV10-3
CATSIFQMGDTEAFF,TGTGCCACCAGCATCTTCCAAATGGGGGACACTGAAGCTTTCTTT,.,many,TRBJ1-1,TRBV15
CASSQDVWDRGPLSTQYF,TGCGCCAGCAGCCAAGATGTATGGGACAGGGGGCCCCTGTCTACGCAGTATTTT,TRBD1,.,TRBJ2-3,TRBV4-1
CASSQTGTRRNEQYF,TGCGCCAGCAGCCAAACCGGGACAAGGCGGAACGAGCAGTACTTC,.,few,TRBJ2-7,TRBV4-1
CASRSSGRYNYEQYF,TGTGCCAGCAGGTCTAGCGGGAGATATAATTACGAGCAGTACTTC,TRBD2,.,TRBJ2-7,TRBV12-3/TRBV12-4
CASSLEGIAYNEQFF,TGTGCCAGTAGTCTGGAGGGAATTGCCTACAATGAGCAGTTCTTC,.,.,TRBJ2-1,TRBV19
CASSQITGTGGSGEQFF,TGTGCCAGCAGCCAAATAACCGGGACAGGGGGCTCGGGTGAGCAGTTCTTC,TRBD1,.,TRBJ2-1,TRBV3-1
CASSQDWSGSLGDQFF,TGTGCCAGCAGCCAAGATTGGAGCGGGAGTTTAGGTGACCAGTTCTTC,TRBD2,.,TRBJ2-1,TRBV4-2
CSVGRIFTDTQYF,TGCAGCGTTGGCAGGATATTCACAGATACGCAGTATTTT,.,many,TRBJ2-3,TRBV29-1
CASSQLPTLRGYEQYF,TGCGCCAGCAGCCAACTCCCGACGTTAAGAGGCTACGAGCAGTACTTC,.,.,TRBJ2-7,TRBV4-1
CASSRSWTGDTIFKNIQYF,TGTGCCAGCAGCCGATCTTGGACAGGGGATACCATTTTCAAAAACATTCAGTACTTC,TRBD1,.,TRBJ2-4,TRBV14
CASSTSGSVADTQYF,TGCGCCAGCAGCACTAGCGGGAGTGTCGCAGATACGCAGTATTTT,TRBD2,.,TRBJ2-3,TRBV5-1
CASQREGLSYNEQFF,TGTGCCAGCCAGCGGGAGGGCCTCTCCTACAATGAGCAGTTCTTC,TRBD2,.,TRBJ2-1,TRBV3-1
CSVREMEGGSNQPQHF,TGCAGCGTTCGAGAGATGGAGGGAGGAAGCAATCAGCCCCAGCATTTT,.,many,TRBJ1-5,TRBV29-1
CASSQWPIGGSRGYTF,TGCGCCAGCAGCCAATGGCCAATAGGAGGGAGTCGAGGCTACACCTTC,.,few,TRBJ1-2,TRBV4-1
CATGETGLNTGELFF,TGTGCCACCGGTGAGACGGGGTTGAACACCGGGGAGCTGTTTTTT,.,few,TRBJ2-2,TRBV24-1
CASSLAGQVGPDTQYF,TGTGCCAGCAGCTTGGCTGGACAGGTCGGCCCAGATACGCAGTATTTT,TRBD1,many,TRBJ2-3,TRBV5-5
CASSPQNFGAGEQYF,TGTGCCAGCAGCCCACAAAATTTCGGGGCTGGCGAGCAGTACTTC,.,few,TRBJ2-7,TRBV7-9
CASSLVPFPNTEAFF,TGCGCCAGCAGCTTGGTCCCCTTTCCGAACACTGAAGCTTTCTTT,.,few,TRBJ1-1,TRBV5-1
CASSLDLGPRLNTEAFF,TGTGCCAGCAGCTTAGATCTAGGGCCCCGCCTGAACACTGAAGCTTTCTTT,.,.,TRBJ1-1,TRBV11-2
CASSLDLGGTEAFF,TGTGCCAGCAGCTTAGATCTAGGGGGCACTGAAGCTTTCTTT,.,.,TRBJ1-1,TRBV11-2
CAWSSVGGAGANVLTF,TGTGCCTGGAGTTCCGTCGGGGGGGCTGGGGCCAACGTCCTGACTTTC,TRBD2,.,TRBJ2-6,TRBV30